The text below deals with one TCR beta chain. Germline V gene sequence: CDR1 SNHLY, CDR2 FYNNEI. This CDR3 is built from 16 residues. J lost 0 bases, V lost 6 bases, and 6 bases had no gene match. Assay: immunoSEQ multiplex PCR; the TCRdb copy retains only in-frame clones and omits some. This table has over 95,000 clones, 88% appearing once. The data were obtained in a study of T cell responses to AZD1222 COVID-19 vaccine. The gene calls are TRBV2 and TRBJ1-3, with 9 bases that match TRBD1. This TCR derives from an adult who received the AZD1222 COVID-19 vaccine. Material: peripheral blood, obtained 28 days after the second AZD1222 dose. The CDR3 region is CASRGQGYLSGNTIYF. The CDR3 nucleotides read TGTGCCAGCAGGGGACAGGGATACCTCTCTGGAAACACCATATATTTT.